The entry below gives a single TCR beta chain sequence along with its context. Its antigen is undetermined. This specimen comes from a study of shared clonotypes between healthy human individuals. Background on the study: With ages of 18 to 49, the donors were two women and a few men.

TCRdb keeps only in-frame clones here, not all; method: immunoSEQ multiplex PCR. Of about 1.1 million clones listed, around three quarters were seen once; the top ten hold 0.89%. Germline values: CDR1 MNHNS, CDR2 SASEGT. V lost 4 bases and J lost 1; bases outside the gene matches: 11. The CDR3 loop spans 19 amino acids. Healthy adults negative for HIV, lacking recent acute infections or vaccinations, served as donors. From CD4+ cells came CD45RA+ naive and CD45RA-negative memory subsets. Study outcomes and limitations: Large depth notwithstanding, sorted-subset sequencing proved incomplete by rarefaction.

The TCR comes from a man aged 18 to 35 in good health. Some clones in this sample may be carry-over from other donors' samples. The sequenced material came from memory CD4+ T cells from PBMCs. Regarding subset: CD45RA-negative fraction. This chain connects TRBV6-1 to TRBJ2-6, with 9 nucleotides matching TRBD1. The CDR3 sequence is CASSAQGASSLSGANVLTF. The CDR3 DNA is TGTGCCAGCAGTGCACAGGGGGCCTCAAGTCTTTCTGGGGCCAACGTCCTGACTTTC.